The T cell receptor beta chain under discussion was sequenced for a study of beta chain features in type 1 diabetes (dated by TCRdb to between 2018 and 2020). Study-wide context: Patients and healthy donors did not differ in mean age, gender distribution, total cell number or subset yield. Across all samples, 107,917,701 sorted cells were examined, and cell number per subset correlated strongly with RNA yield. In the study, TCRB repertoires of sorted circulating CD4+ T cell subsets from recently diagnosed type 1 diabetes patients were compared with those of matched healthy donors. Regulatory and stem cell-like memory subsets were isolated from only 8 patients and 8 healthy donors, whereas naive and central memory subsets came from all 30 or so donors. Paper-wide results and their limitations: Only small numbers of individuals were included in the HLA sub-analyses, which left unresolved whether HLA type had any influence on TCRB rearrangement. Naive, central memory and regulatory TCRB repertoires appeared to be more similar among patients than among healthy donors. Because cDNA was sequenced instead of genomic DNA, activated cells with high expression could be over-represented, although the groups did not differ in activation or CD3 levels. PCR may preferentially amplify shorter templates, but because patient and control samples were amplified and corrected together, any resulting skew would affect both groups equally. At VDJ recombination sites, type 1 diabetes patients had fewer insertions and more deleted nucleotides, which implies abnormalities in thymic rearrangement. In all four CD4+ subsets, TCRB CDR3 length was moderately but significantly shorter in type 1 diabetes patients.

The entire amount of isolated RNA was reverse transcribed using the High Capacity cDNA Reverse Transcription Kit, so the sequenced TCRB transcripts were expressed ones. Naive, central memory and regulatory T cell samples underwent deep immunoSEQ sequencing, averaging about 3.5 million total reads per sample. Sorted cells were lysed in RLT buffer and RNA was extracted with DNase-treated RNeasy Micro or Mini kits, depending on cell number. Each cell subset was processed on its own to prevent cross-contamination, while patient and healthy donor samples were processed together. The immunoSEQ multiplex PCR was used to amplify TCRB sequences from cDNA, generating 87-bp fragments that spanned the CDR3 region. The amplicons were sequenced using the Illumina HiSeq platform. In the source study's methods: PCR bias was corrected computationally using synthetic template baselines, and reads within Hamming distance 2 were collapsed, with unmergeable singletons discarded. Reads were aligned to IMGT to assign V, D and J genes, CDR3 length, and insertions or deletions at six rearrangement sites. Within each subset, clonotype counts were normalized to sorted cell number, and only after that were true diversity and Gini coefficients computed with the tcR R package. Repertoire sharing was quantified using the overlap coefficient calculated on TCRB nucleotide sequences. As a proxy for the pre-selection repertoire, out-of-frame TCRB sequences from naive cells were analyzed. TCRdb provides this immuneACCESS table in a form limited to in-frame rearrangements. Some clones are lacking; in checked studies, under half of them reflect an unresolved V gene, and why the rest are absent is not known. Clone size and the V and J calls come from that table; the DNA yielded D and trimming. Here the sample has around 240,000 clones; 15% to 20% occur a single time. 0.07% to 0.095% of the sample lies in the top ten.

This clone was seen only a few times. Its antigen is not yet known. The sample holds no much larger clone one base away, and base qualities are not on file. Each donor gave one peripheral blood draw, about 100 mL on average, collected into heparinised tubes. Using a panel that included CD45RO, CCR7, CD25, CD127, CD95 and CD27, naive, central memory, regulatory and stem cell-like memory CD4+ T cells were sorted on a BD FACSAria II. Every sorted population had a purity above 95%. PBMCs were separated immediately by Lymphoprep density gradient centrifugation and were stained directly, without being cultured. To minimize batch effects, samples were stained and sorted in pairs, one healthy donor with one patient per experiment. Counted from cysteine to phenylalanine, this CDR3 has 13 amino acids. The read is trimmed to its CDR3 DNA, 39 bases read in frame from base 1. V was cut back by 6 bases and J by 5 bases, leaving a gap of 17 bases between them. The germline V gene encodes CDR1 SQVTM and CDR2 ANQGSEA.

The rearranged segments are TRBV29-1 and TRBJ2-7; the D gene is possibly TRBD1 or TRBD2, with 5 bases matching each. The source is a man under 40 with type 1 diabetes. Input material: naive CD4+ T cells from blood. Explained via the paper, the cell subset or site label denotes: true naive CD4+ T cells. The CDR3 amino acid sequence is: CSVGTALRDEQYF. The sequenced DNA is TGCAGCGTGGGGACGGCCCTCCGGGACGAGCAGTACTTC.